This T cell receptor beta chain stems from a study of vaccination effects on CD4 cells after COVID-19. Study summary: Post-vaccine sampling occurred a median 72 days after the second dose.

Pools of viral peptides were used by the ViraFEST assay to expand antigen-specific CD4+ T cells ahead of sequencing. Investigators separated out CD4+ T cells once around nine days of culture had passed. Participants were given two doses of BNT162b2 or mRNA-1273 vaccine. This table comes from immunoSEQ multiplex PCR, and its TCRdb copy is limited to in-frame clones, with some not included. The table lists roughly 24,000 clones, 75% to 85% of them singletons, with approximately 5.6% in the top ten. This clone turned up a few times. The antigen is unknown. CDR1 is SEHNR and CDR2 is FQNEAQ in the germline V gene (reference sequence). J was trimmed by 0 bases and V by 5 bases; bases with no gene match: 13. This CDR3 is built from 18 residues.

Sequencing used CD4+ T cells from PBMCs cultured with SARS-CoV-2 spike peptides, obtained after COVID-19 vaccination. The TCR originated in a human donor who received a COVID-19 vaccine. Some clones in this sample may be carry-over from other donors' samples. The chain has TRBV7-9 and TRBJ1-5; 7 positions agree with TRBD1. The CDR3 nucleotides are TGTGCCAGCAGCAACTCTCTCAGGGGGAACCATAGCAATCAGCCCCAGCATTTT. Translation: CASSNSLRGNHSNQPQHF.